These 28 T cell receptor beta chains were sequenced from one sample in a study of blood T cell repertoires in COVID-19. Assay used: immunoSEQ multiplex PCR; TCRdb lists only in-frame clones, some missing. There are some 320,000 clones in the sample; approximately 89% occur only once, and about 5.4% lies in the top ten. The sample taken for sequencing was PBMCs or T cells enriched from blood (not recorded which). The receptor set was obtained from a woman aged 30 to 39 who had recovered from COVID-19.

V is TRBV6-5 and J is TRBJ1-1; 9 positions agree with TRBD1. CDR1 and CDR2 (germline): MNHEY, SVGAGI. V shed 6 bases and J 6 bases; nucleotides not matched to a gene: 8. This CDR3 contains 14 residues. The CDR3 DNA sequence: TGTGCCAGCAGGCCACCTGGACAGGGGCCTGAAGCTTTCTTT. Amino acid sequence: CASRPPGQGPEAFF.

The V call is TRBV9, the J call TRBJ1-3, with 7 bases aligning to TRBD1. Germline assignment: CDR1 SGDLS and CDR2 YYNGEE. CDR3 length equals 18 residues. With V trimmed by 3 bases and J by 2 bases, 14 bases remained unmatched. The CDR3 protein is CASSGGGVTGSAGNTIYF. The CDR3 region has the DNA TGTGCCAGCAGCGGAGGCGGAGTGACAGGGAGCGCTGGAAACACCATATATTTT.

CDR3 residues: CASSLGASAVQFF. The CDR3 DNA follows: TGTGCCAGCAGCTTAGGAGCATCCGCCGTGCAGTTCTTC. This rearrangement joins TRBV7-2 to TRBJ2-1; D not certain. Looked up from germline, CDR1 is SGHTA and CDR2 is FQGNSA. The CDR3 is 13 amino acids. V was cut by 1 base and J by 12 bases, with 13 bases left in between.

The chain uses TRBV27 and TRBJ1-2; D gene ambiguous. The CDR3 contains 14 residues. CDR1 is MNHEY, CDR2 SMNVEV, per germline (reference sequence). The V end lost 2 bases, the J end lost 5 bases, and 12 bases lay between the germline ends. The CDR3 region has the DNA TGTGCCAGCAGTTTAGCCAACAGCCCTTATGGCTACACCTTC. Protein sequence: CASSLANSPYGYTF.

The V gene is TRBV6-6, the J gene TRBJ1-1; 11 bases are a match to TRBD1. V lost 5 bases, J lost 5 bases, and 7 bases stayed unmatched. Per the germline V gene, CDR1 is MNHNY and CDR2 is SVGAGI (reference sequence). The CDR3 runs to 15 residues. CDR3 protein: CASSRGQGARTEAFF. CDR3 in DNA: TGTGCCAGCAGTCGCGGACAGGGGGCAAGAACTGAAGCTTTCTTT.

The rearrangement uses TRBV7-2 and TRBJ2-5; 7 positions match TRBD2. There are 13 residues in the CDR3. V dropped 1 base and J dropped 4; count of bases not matched to a gene: 0. Germline CDR1 is SGHTA and CDR2 is FQGNSA. In nucleotides, the CDR3 is TGTGCCAGCAGCTTAGGGGGGGGAGAGACCCAGTACTTC. This sequence encodes CASSLGGGETQYF. The full variable domain, with the rest looked up from reference TRBV7-2 and TRBJ2-5, is GAGVSQSPSNKVTEKGKDVELRCDPISGHTALYWYRQSLGQGLEFLIYFQGNSAPDKSGLPSDRFSAERTGGSVSTLTIQRTQQEDSAVYLCASSLGGGETQYFGPGTRLLVL.

This chain joins TRBV7-9 and TRBJ1-1, with 7 bases fitting TRBD1. Germline V gene sequence: CDR1 SEHNR, CDR2 FQNEAQ (reference sequence). Trimming removed 5 bases from V and 6 bases from J; junction bases left unmatched: 3. The CDR3 contains 12 residues. CDR3 DNA: TGTGCCAGCAGCCCTGGACAGGCTGAAGCTTTCTTT. Translating gives CASSPGQAEAFF.

V and J are TRBV10-3 and TRBJ2-7, with 10 bases matching TRBD2. In germline, CDR1 is ENHRY, CDR2 SYGVKD. After removal of 1 base from V and 12 bases from J, the junction contained 9 bases not matched to a gene. The CDR3 sequence is 14 residues long. The DNA of the CDR3 is TGTGCCATCAGTGAGTTATTAGCGGGGGGCCCTGGGTACTTC. This gives the protein CAISELLAGGPGYF.

V and J are TRBV19 and TRBJ2-6; D gene ambiguous. CDR1 is LNHDA, CDR2 SQIVND, per germline (reference sequence). V lost 3 bases and J 1 base, leaving 7 bases between the germline ends. CDR3 length equals 15 residues. CDR3 protein: CASSIRFSGANVLTF. In DNA form, the CDR3 reads TGTGCCAGTAGTATCCGGTTTTCTGGGGCCAACGTCCTGACTTTC.

This clone has a single count. The J gene is TRBJ1-1, the V gene TRBV15, with 7 bases matching TRBD1. The CDR3 contains 19 residues. Germline V gives CDR1 LNHNV, CDR2 YYDKDF (reference sequence). J gave up 1 base and V 0 bases, and 14 bases lay outside the gene matches. For the CDR3, the DNA is TGTGCCACCAGCAGAGATTGGCCAGGGGGTAAAATGACGAACACTGAAGCTTTCTTT. Encoded protein: CATSRDWPGGKMTNTEAFF.

This chain links TRBV7-6 with TRBJ2-5; TRBD2 is a possible D gene (6 bases). The length of the CDR3 is 14 residues. Germline V gene lookup returns CDR1 SGHVS and CDR2 FNYEAQ. Trimming cost V 5 bases and J 5 bases, with 15 bases left between them. In nucleotides, the CDR3 is TGTGCCAGCAGCCCCCCGGGGGTGGGTGAGACCCAGTACTTC. Its protein product is CASSPPGVGETQYF.

V and J are TRBV24-1 and TRBJ1-1, with no clear D. V dropped 7 bases and J dropped 0 bases, with 11 bases sitting between them. The CDR3 runs 14 residues. The germline CDR1 and CDR2 sequences are KGHDR and SFDVKD. In nucleotides, the CDR3 is TGTGCCACCAGACCGGGGAGTCTGAACACTGAAGCTTTCTTT. It codes for CATRPGSLNTEAFF.

The chain couples TRBV19 to TRBJ1-4; TRBD1 matches 7 bases. CDR3 length: 15 amino acids. From germline, CDR1 is LNHDA and CDR2 SQIVND (reference sequence). The V and J ends lost 3 bases and 7 bases, in that order; junction bases with no gene match: 8. CDR3 nucleotides: TGTGCCAGTAGTATCCCACAGGGGTTGGGTGAAAAACTGTTTTTT. It encodes CASSIPQGLGEKLFF.

V is TRBV7-8 and J is TRBJ1-2; possibly TRBD1 for D (5 bases). The CDR3 runs to 16 residues. The V end lost 3 bases, the J end lost 3 bases, and 17 bases lay between the germline ends. Germline CDR1 reads SGHVS; CDR2 reads FQNEAQ. The CDR3 sequence is CASSFLGEGLYYGYTF. In nucleotides, the CDR3 is TGTGCCAGCAGCTTCCTTGGGGAGGGACTTTACTATGGCTACACCTTC.

The V and J genes are TRBV4-3 and TRBJ1-4; D is undetermined. Trimming pared 4 bases from V and 7 bases from J, leaving 16 bases between. Germline V lookup: CDR1 LGHNA, CDR2 YSLEER. CDR3 size: 15 residues. CDR3 amino acids: CASSLLPRGSEKLFF. The CDR3 DNA follows: TGCGCCAGCAGCCTCCTACCTCGGGGTAGTGAAAAACTGTTTTTT.

This rearrangement joins TRBV6-5 to TRBJ1-1; 12 bases fit TRBD1. The germline gives CDR1 MNHEY, CDR2 SVGAGI. The ends lost 5 bases at V and 10 bases at J; junction bases unmatched: 11. The CDR3 totals 15 residues. The CDR3 protein is CASSTSGTGGNSAFF. CDR3 bases: TGTGCCAGCAGTACCTCCGGGACAGGGGGCAATTCAGCTTTCTTT.

The chain couples TRBV2 to TRBJ2-3, with D tentatively TRBD2 (6 bases). Germline V gene sequence: CDR1 SNHLY, CDR2 FYNNEI. This CDR3 has 16 amino acids. V dropped 10 bases and J dropped 1 base, with 21 bases sitting between them. CDR3 loop: CANSESEGRGTDTQYF. The CDR3 DNA follows: TGTGCCAACTCCGAGTCGGAGGGGAGAGGCACAGATACGCAGTATTTT.

The V and J genes are TRBV5-1 and TRBJ1-2; D possibly corresponds to TRBD1 (6 bases). This CDR3 is built from 15 residues. Trimming left V 4 bases short and J 2 bases short, with 15 bases between. Germline assignment: CDR1 SGHRS and CDR2 YFSETQ. CDR3 DNA sequence: TGCGCCAGCAGCACCTCGGGGGGGGCGAACTATGGCTACACCTTC. This gives the protein CASSTSGGANYGYTF.

V usage is TRBV7-2 and J usage is TRBJ1-3; 8 bases line up with TRBD1. The CDR3 is 15 residues long. V lost 2 bases and J lost 4; bases outside the gene matches: 4. Germline V lookup: CDR1 SGHTA, CDR2 FQGNSA. CDR3 loop: CASSLWTGIGNTIYF. The CDR3 DNA follows: TGTGCCAGCAGCTTATGGACAGGGATCGGAAACACCATATATTTT.

The chain links TRBV5-1 to TRBJ2-1; 13 bases map to TRBD2. The CDR3 contains 19 residues. The V segment lost 4 bases and the J segment 0 bases; nucleotides outside the gene matches: 10. Germline CDR1 reads SGHRS; CDR2 reads YFSETQ. The CDR3, as DNA: TGCGCCAGCAGCCCGGGGACTAGCGGGGCCGAAAGCTCCTACAATGAGCAGTTCTTC. Protein sequence: CASSPGTSGAESSYNEQFF.

This sequence joins TRBV4-2 and TRBJ2-7; 9 bases match TRBD1. The trim removed 1 base at V and 0 bases at J, leaving 16 bases unmatched. Looked up from germline, CDR1 is LGHNA and CDR2 is YNFKEQ. This CDR3 is built from 20 residues. CDR3 loop: CASSQGPLLRAGQGSYEQYF. The DNA of the CDR3 is TGTGCCAGCAGCCAAGGTCCCCTGCTCCGGGCGGGACAGGGCTCCTACGAGCAGTACTTC.

This chain connects TRBV6-2 or TRBV6-3 to TRBJ1-1, with TRBD1 matching 8 bases. The CDR3 is made up of 15 amino acids. The junction had 6 bases not matched to a gene; V was cut back by 4 bases and J by 2 bases. The V gene's germline CDR1 is MNHEY and CDR2 SVGEGT. In DNA form, the CDR3 reads TGTGCCAGCAGTTTCCTCGGACAGGGAAACACTGAAGCTTTCTTT. Amino acid sequence: CASSFLGQGNTEAFF.

This clone came up once. The chain joins TRBV28 to TRBJ1-1; 7 positions agree with TRBD1. CDR1 is MDHEN and CDR2 is SYDVKM in the germline V gene. The V and J ends lost 8 bases and 5 bases, in that order; junction bases with no gene match: 8. This CDR3 spans 13 amino acids. The CDR3 spells CASSVQGETEAFF. In DNA, the CDR3 is TGTGCCAGCTCCGTGCAGGGGGAAACTGAAGCTTTCTTT.

The rearrangement uses TRBV7-3 and TRBJ2-2; 7 bases are shared with TRBD1. V trimming: 1 base; J trimming: 5 bases; junction bases outside the gene matches: 4. The CDR3 length is 15 residues. Germline CDR1 reads SGHTA; CDR2 reads FQGTGA. DNA for the CDR3: TGTGCCAGCAGCTTAAATTCAGGGGGTACCGGGGAGCTGTTTTTT. Its protein product is CASSLNSGGTGELFF.

The chain carries TRBV4-1 and TRBJ1-3, with a possible D match to TRBD1 (6 bases). Germline CDR1 is MGHRA and CDR2 is YSYEKL. V lost 0 bases and J 2 bases, leaving 8 bases between the germline ends. CDR3 size: 15 residues. The CDR3: CASSQEGTTGNTIYF. CDR3 nucleotides: TGCGCCAGCAGCCAAGAGGGGACAACTGGAAACACCATATATTTT.

The genes are TRBV3-1 (or the pseudogene TRBV3-2) and TRBJ2-3; TRBD2 matches 14 bases. With 4 bases clipped from V and 0 bases from J, the junction kept 6 bases outside the gene matches. The CDR3 loop spans 18 amino acids. Germline V gene data show CDR1 as LGHDT and CDR2 as YNNKEL (reference sequence). This chain's CDR3 is CASSPGLAGVASTDTQYF. The CDR3 DNA is TGTGCCAGCAGCCCGGGACTAGCGGGGGTCGCTAGCACAGATACGCAGTATTTT.

This clone was counted only a few times. The chain employs TRBV3-1 (or the pseudogene TRBV3-2) and TRBJ1-4; D remains unclear. The germline CDR1 and CDR2 sequences are LGHDT and YNNKEL (reference sequence). This CDR3 has 15 residues. Trimming took 1 base from V and 14 from J, leaving 20 bases between them. The CDR3 loop reads CASSQVGEGPRDLFF. For the CDR3, the DNA is TGTGCCAGCAGCCAAGTCGGGGAGGGCCCGCGGGATCTGTTTTTT.

This chain uses TRBV5-1 with TRBJ1-1; D ambiguous. CDR3 size: 14 residues. The germline V gene encodes CDR1 SGHRS and CDR2 YFSETQ. Trimming shortened V by 0 bases and J by 1 base, and 7 bases separated the two germline ends. Written as DNA, the CDR3 is TGCGCCAGCAGCTTGGGGAGGAAGAACACTGAAGCTTTCTTT. This codes for CASSLGRKNTEAFF.